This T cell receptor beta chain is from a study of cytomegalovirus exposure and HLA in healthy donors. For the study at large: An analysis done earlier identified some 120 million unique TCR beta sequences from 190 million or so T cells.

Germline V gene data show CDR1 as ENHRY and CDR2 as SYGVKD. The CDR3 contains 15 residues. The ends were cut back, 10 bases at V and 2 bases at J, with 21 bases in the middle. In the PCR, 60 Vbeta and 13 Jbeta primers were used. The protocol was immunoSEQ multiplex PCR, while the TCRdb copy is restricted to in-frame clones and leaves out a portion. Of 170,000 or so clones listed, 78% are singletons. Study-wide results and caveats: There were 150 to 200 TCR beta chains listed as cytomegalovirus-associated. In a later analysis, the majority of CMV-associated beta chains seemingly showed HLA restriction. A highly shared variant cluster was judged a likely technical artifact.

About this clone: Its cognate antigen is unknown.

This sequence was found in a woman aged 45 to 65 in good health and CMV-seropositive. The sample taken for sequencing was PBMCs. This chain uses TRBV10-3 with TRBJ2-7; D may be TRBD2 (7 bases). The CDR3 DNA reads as TGTGCCACAAAAGGGGGGGCCATAGGTGCCTACGAGCAGTACTTC. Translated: CATKGGAIGAYEQYF.